A selection of T cell receptor beta chains follows, all from one sample in a study of blood T cells in healthy people across ages. TCRdb reanalysed the 5' RACE reads using MiXCR and keeps one entry per CDR3 protein. Of over 500,000 distinct CDR3 sequences listed, roughly a quarter are singletons. The same specimen was also included in a second study, on T cells of mothers and their children.

Sequencing was performed on blood. These receptors were taken from a boy between 2 and 15 years old in good health. CDR3s include the opening cysteine and the closing phenylalanine or tryptophan. Each record gives: V gene, J gene, clone size, CDR3 protein. Some rows have no size entry. The others give once, few or many, or a class for an expanded clone.

v_gene: TRBV11-1; j_gene: TRBJ2-3; abundance: .; CDR3aa: CASSFVRGVGGTQYF
v_gene: TRBV4-1; j_gene: TRBJ1-3; abundance: .; CDR3aa: CASSQIQSSGNTIYF
v_gene: TRBV19; j_gene: .; abundance: once; CDR3aa: CASSIGLGEGNEQFF
v_gene: TRBV20-1; j_gene: TRBJ2-7; abundance: few; CDR3aa: CSAELGYEQYF
v_gene: TRBV12-3/TRBV12-4; j_gene: TRBJ2-7; abundance: few; CDR3aa: CASSWVGRYEQYF
v_gene: TRBV24-1; j_gene: TRBJ2-5; abundance: few; CDR3aa: CATSESGGTQYF
v_gene: TRBV18; j_gene: TRBJ1-3; abundance: .; CDR3aa: CASSPRAAEGNTIYF
v_gene: TRBV9; j_gene: TRBJ2-5; abundance: few; CDR3aa: CASSVEPRPQETQYF
v_gene: TRBV20-1; j_gene: TRBJ2-7; abundance: few; CDR3aa: CSAGGAGPLSYEQYF
v_gene: TRBV5-6; j_gene: TRBJ2-3; abundance: many; CDR3aa: CASSFPSGGQADTQYF
v_gene: TRBV7-9; j_gene: TRBJ2-1; abundance: .; CDR3aa: CASSLGPQGAVYNEQFF
v_gene: TRBV9; j_gene: TRBJ2-1; abundance: .; CDR3aa: CASSVEVAGANEQFF
v_gene: TRBV2; j_gene: .; abundance: .; CDR3aa: CASSEVVAVQFF
v_gene: TRBV10-3; j_gene: TRBJ2-1; abundance: .; CDR3aa: CAISMTSGRPLNEQFF
v_gene: TRBV20-1; j_gene: TRBJ2-3; abundance: few; CDR3aa: CSARRKAVGTDTQYF
v_gene: TRBV6-1; j_gene: TRBJ1-4; abundance: .; CDR3aa: CASSEVVAASTNEKLFF
v_gene: TRBV29-1; j_gene: TRBJ2-1; abundance: .; CDR3aa: CSARGQGGYNEQFF
v_gene: TRBV6-2/TRBV6-3; j_gene: TRBJ2-1; abundance: many; CDR3aa: CASSQGAAANEQFF
v_gene: TRBV20-1; j_gene: TRBJ2-3; abundance: .; CDR3aa: CSARDLSSGGAESQYF
v_gene: TRBV7-2; j_gene: TRBJ1-1; abundance: few; CDR3aa: CASSLAANGKTEAFF
v_gene: TRBV20-1; j_gene: .; abundance: .; CDR3aa: CSAEGQGAVVYEQYF
v_gene: TRBV30; j_gene: TRBJ1-1; abundance: .; CDR3aa: CAWSWDGEAFF
v_gene: TRBV7-9; j_gene: TRBJ2-2; abundance: .; CDR3aa: CASSSLASWGTGELFF
v_gene: TRBV20-1; j_gene: TRBJ2-7; abundance: few; CDR3aa: CSAQRPGNYERYF
v_gene: TRBV20-1; j_gene: TRBJ2-5; abundance: .; CDR3aa: CSARRQSKETQYF
v_gene: TRBV11-2; j_gene: TRBJ2-1; abundance: .; CDR3aa: CASSSWDDLVYNEQFF
v_gene: TRBV2; j_gene: TRBJ2-3; abundance: few; CDR3aa: CASSFDRVVHF
v_gene: TRBV9; j_gene: TRBJ2-3; abundance: few; CDR3aa: CASSVPAGGADTQYF
v_gene: TRBV2; j_gene: TRBJ2-5; abundance: .; CDR3aa: CASSDARRSETQYF
v_gene: TRBV7-9; j_gene: TRBJ1-1; abundance: few; CDR3aa: CASSLRRGEEAFF
v_gene: TRBV7-2; j_gene: TRBJ2-5; abundance: .; CDR3aa: CASSSKAGGRETQYF
v_gene: TRBV7-9; j_gene: TRBJ2-1; abundance: .; CDR3aa: CASSFRLYNEQFF
v_gene: TRBV7-9; j_gene: TRBJ2-7; abundance: .; CDR3aa: CASSLEWSGGSHEQYF
v_gene: TRBV6-5; j_gene: TRBJ1-2; abundance: many; CDR3aa: CASSQGQAPYGYTF
v_gene: TRBV20-1; j_gene: TRBJ1-1; abundance: .; CDR3aa: CSASKQDYTEAFF
v_gene: TRBV7-8; j_gene: TRBJ1-2; abundance: few; CDR3aa: CASSPEGGGGYGYTF
v_gene: TRBV2; j_gene: TRBJ2-5; abundance: .; CDR3aa: CASRGRTGIETQYF
v_gene: TRBV12-3/TRBV12-4; j_gene: TRBJ2-4; abundance: .; CDR3aa: CASSRGGVLAKNIQYF
v_gene: TRBV29-1; j_gene: TRBJ1-1; abundance: few; CDR3aa: CSVSGGRRTEAFF
v_gene: TRBV7-2; j_gene: TRBJ2-1; abundance: few; CDR3aa: CASSSHGGVSYNEQFF
v_gene: TRBV10-2; j_gene: TRBJ2-3; abundance: few; CDR3aa: CASSGDGGTPRHF
v_gene: TRBV6-1; j_gene: TRBJ2-3; abundance: .; CDR3aa: CASSQIAGVETDTQYF
v_gene: TRBV12-3/TRBV12-4; j_gene: TRBJ2-5; abundance: few; CDR3aa: CASNRNEQETQYF
v_gene: TRBV7-9; j_gene: .; abundance: few; CDR3aa: CASSPTPFEQYF
v_gene: TRBV29-1; j_gene: TRBJ2-6; abundance: few; CDR3aa: CSVVSGSGANVLTF
v_gene: TRBV20-1; j_gene: TRBJ2-7; abundance: few; CDR3aa: CSAPRLAGESEQYF
v_gene: TRBV4-3; j_gene: TRBJ2-5; abundance: .; CDR3aa: CASSQGNRDTGETQYF
v_gene: TRBV12-3/TRBV12-4; j_gene: TRBJ1-2; abundance: .; CDR3aa: CASSKTGYGYTF
v_gene: TRBV9; j_gene: TRBJ2-7; abundance: few; CDR3aa: CASSVGASGPYEQYF
v_gene: TRBV6-5; j_gene: TRBJ2-2; abundance: few; CDR3aa: CASSREGELFF
v_gene: TRBV12-3/TRBV12-4; j_gene: TRBJ2-7; abundance: .; CDR3aa: CASRPTGASSEQYF
v_gene: TRBV27; j_gene: TRBJ1-4; abundance: .; CDR3aa: CASSVTGRMNEKLFF